This T cell receptor beta chain was profiled in a study of sequential checkpoint blockade in melanoma. Study background: DNA from 91 pretreatment tumor samples underwent TCRβ immunosequencing.

Per germline, CDR1 MNHGY and CDR2 SAAAGT. J lost 7 bases, V lost 0 bases, and 11 bases had no gene match. The CDR3 has 17 residues. Profiling relied on immunoSEQ multiplex PCR, and the TCRdb table lists in-frame clones only, not all of them. The repertoire holds about 12,000 clones, with about a quarter as singletons. Treatment reported: randomized to nivolumab then ipilimumab (arm A) or the reverse (arm B). Details on this clone: Its antigen remains unknown.

Study results and limitations: Clinical benefit was about 30 times likelier when tumor T-cell fraction and clonality increased.

The clonotype comes from a human donor with melanoma. The rearrangement links TRBV6-8 to TRBJ2-4, with 8 bases lining up with TRBD2. The sequencing used tumor tissue (inferred from file names), collected from a patient given nivolumab and ipilimumab in sequence. CDR3 amino acids: CASSYSTLAAQGNIQYF. The DNA for the CDR3 is TGTGCCAGCAGTTACTCGACACTAGCGGCCCAAGGGAACATTCAGTACTTC.